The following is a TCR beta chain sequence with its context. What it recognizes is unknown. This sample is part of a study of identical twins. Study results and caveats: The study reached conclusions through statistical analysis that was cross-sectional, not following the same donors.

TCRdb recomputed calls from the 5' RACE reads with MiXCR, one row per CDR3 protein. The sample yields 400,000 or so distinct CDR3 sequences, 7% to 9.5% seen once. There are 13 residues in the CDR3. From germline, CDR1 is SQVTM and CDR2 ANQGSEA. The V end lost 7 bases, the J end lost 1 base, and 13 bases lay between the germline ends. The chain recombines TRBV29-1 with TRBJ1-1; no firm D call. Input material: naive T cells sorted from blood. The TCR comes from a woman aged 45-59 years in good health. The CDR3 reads CSARSTGNTEAFF. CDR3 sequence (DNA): TGCAGCGCCCGTTCGACGGGGAACACTGAAGCTTTCTTT.